This entry concerns a single TCR beta chain. This entry is derived from a study of blood T cell repertoires in COVID-19. Study information: COVID-19 samples from acute and convalescent phases originated in the United States, Italy and Spain. From T cells, B-cell-depleted T cells, or PBMCs came the material, which was cDNA or gDNA.

Trimming shortened V by 5 bases and J by 6 bases, and 12 bases separated the two germline ends. CDR3 length: 13 residues. Original processing methods: Quantification of nucleated cells was approximated via reference gene primer amplification. The repertoire was sequenced with immunoSEQ multiplex PCR; TCRdb's copy has only in-frame clones and lacks some. The V and J calls and clone size were taken over from that table, and D and trimming were inferred from the DNA. Of 65,000 to 75,000 clones in the sample, around 92% were seen once. This clonotype was obtained from a human donor with active COVID-19. The donor label of this sample is uncertain. Sequencing was done on a sample of peripheral blood. This chain connects TRBV12-3 or TRBV12-4 to TRBJ2-3; D gene ambiguous. As DNA, the CDR3 is TGTGCCAGCAGTCTACCTCCTGCGGATACGCAGTATTTT. This codes for CASSLPPADTQYF.